This T cell receptor (beta chain) comes out of a study of cytomegalovirus exposure and HLA in healthy donors. The repertoire was sequenced with immunoSEQ multiplex PCR; TCRdb's copy has only in-frame clones and lacks some. The sample consists of 100,000 to 150,000 clones, approximately 94% of them appearing once. Regarding this clone: Its antigen is as yet unknown.

General study points: The study labeled 150 to 200 TCR beta chains cytomegalovirus-associated.

With 1 base removed from V and 2 bases from J, the gap between germline ends came to 11 bases. CDR1 and CDR2 (germline): SEHNR, FQNEAQ (reference sequence). This CDR3 is 15 amino acids long. The origin of this receptor is a man between 18 and 35 years old in good health and CMV-seronegative. V gene TRBV7-9 combines with J gene TRBJ2-5; D may be TRBD2 (5 bases). Sequencing input: PBMCs. As DNA, the CDR3 is TGTGCCAGCAGCTTAGAAGGAGGCAGACAAGAGACCCAGTACTTC. It translates to CASSLEGGRQETQYF.